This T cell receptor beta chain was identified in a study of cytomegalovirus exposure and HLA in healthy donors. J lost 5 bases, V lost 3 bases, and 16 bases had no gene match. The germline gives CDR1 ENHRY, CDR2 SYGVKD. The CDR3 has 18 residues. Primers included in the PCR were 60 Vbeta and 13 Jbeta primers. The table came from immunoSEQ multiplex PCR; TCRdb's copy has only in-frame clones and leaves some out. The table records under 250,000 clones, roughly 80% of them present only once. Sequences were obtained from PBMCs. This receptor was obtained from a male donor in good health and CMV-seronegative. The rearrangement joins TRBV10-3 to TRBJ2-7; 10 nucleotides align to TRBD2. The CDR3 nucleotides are TGTGCCATCAGTGAAAGTTCCGGAGGGACCGGGACTAGCGACGAGCAGTACTTC. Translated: CAISESSGGTGTSDEQYF.